This T cell receptor beta chain was found in a study of radiation and T cells in renal cell carcinoma. Per the germline V gene, CDR1 is LNHDA and CDR2 is SQIVND (reference sequence). This CDR3 spans 14 amino acids. V shed 6 bases and J shed 0 bases, with 12 bases lying between them. This sample's time point: blood 2 weeks post-SBRT. As for treatment: 15 Gy SBRT to primary tumor, nephrectomy 4 weeks later. Serial blood draws occurred at baseline and 2 and 4 weeks post-SBRT. Data came from immunoSEQ multiplex PCR; TCRdb stores just in-frame clones and leaves some out. Here the sample spans just under 80,000 clones, 80% to 90% being singletons.

This chain uses TRBV19 with TRBJ2-7; D is unclear. The receptor was isolated from a woman between 45 and 60 years old with renal cell carcinoma. The source material was blood, sampled from a patient whose treatment included radiotherapy and nephrectomy. DNA of the CDR3: TGTGCCAGTAGCCAAAGCAGAGGCTCCTACGAGCAGTACTTC. As protein: CASSQSRGSYEQYF.